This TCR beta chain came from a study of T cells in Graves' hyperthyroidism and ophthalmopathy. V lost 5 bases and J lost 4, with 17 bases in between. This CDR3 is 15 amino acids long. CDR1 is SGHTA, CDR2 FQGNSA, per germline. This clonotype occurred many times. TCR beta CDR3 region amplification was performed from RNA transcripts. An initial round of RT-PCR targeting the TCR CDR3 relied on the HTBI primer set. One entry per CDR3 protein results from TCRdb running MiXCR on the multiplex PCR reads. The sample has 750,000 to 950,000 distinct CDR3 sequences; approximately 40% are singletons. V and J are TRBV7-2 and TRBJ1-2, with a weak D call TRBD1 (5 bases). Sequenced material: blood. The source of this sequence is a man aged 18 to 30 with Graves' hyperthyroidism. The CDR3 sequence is CASSQGGGTSYGYTF. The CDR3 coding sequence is TGTGCCAGCAGCCAAGGTGGGGGGACTAGCTATGGCTACACCTTC.